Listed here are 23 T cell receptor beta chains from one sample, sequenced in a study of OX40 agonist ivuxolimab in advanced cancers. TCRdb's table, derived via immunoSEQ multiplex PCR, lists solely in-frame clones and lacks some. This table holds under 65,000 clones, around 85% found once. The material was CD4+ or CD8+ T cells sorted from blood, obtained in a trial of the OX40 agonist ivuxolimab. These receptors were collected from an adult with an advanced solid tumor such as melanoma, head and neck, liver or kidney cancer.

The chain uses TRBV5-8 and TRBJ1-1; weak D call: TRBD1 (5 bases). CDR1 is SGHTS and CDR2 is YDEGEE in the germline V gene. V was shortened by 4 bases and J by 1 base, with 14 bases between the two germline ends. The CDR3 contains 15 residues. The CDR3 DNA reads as TGTGCCAGCAGCCAAACCGGGACCGGGAACACTGAAGCTTTCTTT. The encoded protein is CASSQTGTGNTEAFF. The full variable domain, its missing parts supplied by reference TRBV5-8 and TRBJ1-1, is EAGVTQSPTHLIKTRGQQATLRCSPISGHTSVYWYQQALGLGLQFLLWYDEGEERNRGNFPPRFSGRQFPNYSSELNVNALELEDSALYLCASSQTGTGNTEAFFGQGTRLTVV.

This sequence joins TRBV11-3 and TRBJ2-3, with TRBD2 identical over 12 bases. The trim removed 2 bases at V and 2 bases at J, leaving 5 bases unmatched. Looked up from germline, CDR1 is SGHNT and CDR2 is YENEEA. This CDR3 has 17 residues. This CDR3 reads CASSLRTSGEYTDTQYF. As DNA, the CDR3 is TGTGCCAGCAGCTTACGGACTAGCGGGGAGTACACAGATACGCAGTATTTT.

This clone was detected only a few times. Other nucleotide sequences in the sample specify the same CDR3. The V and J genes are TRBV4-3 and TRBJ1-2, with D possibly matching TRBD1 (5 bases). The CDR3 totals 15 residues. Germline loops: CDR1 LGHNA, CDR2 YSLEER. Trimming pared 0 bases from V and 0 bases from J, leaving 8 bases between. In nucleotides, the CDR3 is TGCGCCAGCAGCCAAGAGGCGGACACTAACTATGGCTACACCTTC. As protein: CASSQEADTNYGYTF.

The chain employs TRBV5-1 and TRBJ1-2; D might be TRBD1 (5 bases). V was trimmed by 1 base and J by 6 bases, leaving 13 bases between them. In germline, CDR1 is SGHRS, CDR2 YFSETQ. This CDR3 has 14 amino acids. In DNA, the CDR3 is TGCGCCAGCAGCTTGAGTCGGACACACGATGGCTACACCTTC. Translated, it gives CASSLSRTHDGYTF.

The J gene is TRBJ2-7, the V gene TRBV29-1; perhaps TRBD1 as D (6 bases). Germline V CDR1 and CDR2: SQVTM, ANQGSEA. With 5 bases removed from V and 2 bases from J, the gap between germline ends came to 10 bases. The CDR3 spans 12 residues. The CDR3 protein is CSVLGGAYEQYF. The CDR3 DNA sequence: TGCAGCGTTTTAGGGGGAGCCTACGAGCAGTACTTC.

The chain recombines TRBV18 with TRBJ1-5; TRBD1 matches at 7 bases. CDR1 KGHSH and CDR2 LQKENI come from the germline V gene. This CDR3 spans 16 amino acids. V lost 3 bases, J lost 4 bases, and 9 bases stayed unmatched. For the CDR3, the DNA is TGTGCCAGCTCACCTGACAGGGAAGTGTATAATCAGCCCCAGCATTTT. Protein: CASSPDREVYNQPQHF.

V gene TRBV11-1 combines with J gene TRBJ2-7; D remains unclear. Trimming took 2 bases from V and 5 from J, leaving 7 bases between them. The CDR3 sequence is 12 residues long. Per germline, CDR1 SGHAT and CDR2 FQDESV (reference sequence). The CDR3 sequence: CASSLLGNEQYF. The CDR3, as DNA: TGTGCCAGCAGCTTATTGGGAAACGAGCAGTACTTC.

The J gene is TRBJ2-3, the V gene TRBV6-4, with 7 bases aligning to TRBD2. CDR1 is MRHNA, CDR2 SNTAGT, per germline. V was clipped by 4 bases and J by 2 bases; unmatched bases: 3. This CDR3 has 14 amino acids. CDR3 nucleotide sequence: TGTGCCAGCAGTGGCGGGGGACCCACAGATACGCAGTATTTT. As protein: CASSGGGPTDTQYF.

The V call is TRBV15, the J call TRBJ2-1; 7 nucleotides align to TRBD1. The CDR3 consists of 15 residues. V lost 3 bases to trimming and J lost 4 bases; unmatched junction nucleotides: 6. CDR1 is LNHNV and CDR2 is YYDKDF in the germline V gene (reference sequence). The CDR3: CATSSYRDSYNEQFF. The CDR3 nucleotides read TGTGCCACCAGCAGCTACCGGGACAGTTACAATGAGCAGTTCTTC.

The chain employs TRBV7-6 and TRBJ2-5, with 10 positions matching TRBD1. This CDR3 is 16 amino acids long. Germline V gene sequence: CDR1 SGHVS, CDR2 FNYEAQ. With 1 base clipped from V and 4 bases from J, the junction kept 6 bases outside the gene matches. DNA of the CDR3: TGTGCCAGCAGCTTAGAGACAGGGGGCTATCCAGAGACCCAGTACTTC. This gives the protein CASSLETGGYPETQYF.

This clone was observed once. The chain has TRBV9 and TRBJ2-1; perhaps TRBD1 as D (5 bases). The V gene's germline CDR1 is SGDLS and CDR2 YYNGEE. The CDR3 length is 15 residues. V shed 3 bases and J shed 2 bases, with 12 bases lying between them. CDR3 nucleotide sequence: TGTGCCAGCAGCGGTCAGGGCCCAACCTACAATGAGCAGTTCTTC. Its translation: CASSGQGPTYNEQFF.

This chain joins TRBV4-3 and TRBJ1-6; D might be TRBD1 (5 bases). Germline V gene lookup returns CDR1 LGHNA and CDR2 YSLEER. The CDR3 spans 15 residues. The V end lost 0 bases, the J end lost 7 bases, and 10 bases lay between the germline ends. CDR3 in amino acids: CASSQDSQGNSPLHF. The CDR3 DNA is TGCGCCAGCAGCCAAGATAGCCAGGGAAATTCACCCCTCCACTTT.

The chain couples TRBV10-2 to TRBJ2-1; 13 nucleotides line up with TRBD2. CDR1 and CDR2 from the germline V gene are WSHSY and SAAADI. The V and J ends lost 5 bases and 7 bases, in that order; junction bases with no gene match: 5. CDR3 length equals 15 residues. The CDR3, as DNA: TGCGCCAGCAGTCCCTCGGGACTAGCGGGGAATGAGCAGTTCTTC. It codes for CASSPSGLAGNEQFF.

The CDR3 region has the DNA TGCGCCAGCAGCCAAGATCTACCGGTGCCGGCCAATTATTCACCCCTCCACTTT. Protein product: CASSQDLPVPANYSPLHF. V usage is TRBV4-3 and J usage is TRBJ1-6; D is undetermined. Deletions cut 0 bases from V and 8 bases from J, with 20 bases between. Germline V gene lookup returns CDR1 LGHNA and CDR2 YSLEER. The CDR3 has 18 residues.

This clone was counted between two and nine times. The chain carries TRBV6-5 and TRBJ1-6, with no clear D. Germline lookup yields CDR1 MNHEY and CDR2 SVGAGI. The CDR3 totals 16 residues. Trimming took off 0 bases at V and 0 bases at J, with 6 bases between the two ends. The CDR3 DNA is TGTGCCAGCAGTTACTCGATCGGCTCCTATAATTCACCCCTCCACTTT. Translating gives CASSYSIGSYNSPLHF.

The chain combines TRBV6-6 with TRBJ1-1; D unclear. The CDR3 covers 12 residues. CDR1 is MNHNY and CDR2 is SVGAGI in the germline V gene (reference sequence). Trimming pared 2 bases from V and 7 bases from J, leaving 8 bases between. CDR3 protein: CASSYNPFEAFF. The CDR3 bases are TGTGCCAGCAGTTACAATCCCTTTGAAGCTTTCTTT.

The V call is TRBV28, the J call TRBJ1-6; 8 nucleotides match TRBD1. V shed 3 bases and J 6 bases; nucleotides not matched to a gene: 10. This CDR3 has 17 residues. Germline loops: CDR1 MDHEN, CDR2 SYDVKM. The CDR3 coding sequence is TGTGCCAGCAGTTTCTTTTCATTGGGACAGGCTAATTCACCCCTCCACTTT. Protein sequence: CASSFFSLGQANSPLHF.

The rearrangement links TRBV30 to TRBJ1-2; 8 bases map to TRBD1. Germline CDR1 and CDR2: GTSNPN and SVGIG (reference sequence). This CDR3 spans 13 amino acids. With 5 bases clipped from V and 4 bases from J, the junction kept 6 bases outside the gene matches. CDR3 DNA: TGTGCCTGGGATACAGGGGGTGTCTATGGCTACACCTTC. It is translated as CAWDTGGVYGYTF.

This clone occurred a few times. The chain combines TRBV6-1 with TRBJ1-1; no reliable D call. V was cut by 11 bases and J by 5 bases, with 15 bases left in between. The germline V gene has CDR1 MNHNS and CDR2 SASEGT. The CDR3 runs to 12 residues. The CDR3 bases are TGTGCCCCCCCTGGAGGCCTAACTGAAGCTTTCTTT. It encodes CAPPGGLTEAFF.

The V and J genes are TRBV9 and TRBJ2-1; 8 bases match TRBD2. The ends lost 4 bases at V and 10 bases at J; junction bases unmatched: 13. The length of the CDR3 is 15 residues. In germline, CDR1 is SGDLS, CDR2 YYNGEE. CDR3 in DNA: TGTGCCAGCAGCTCCGCCGGGGGGGATAAAAGGGAGCAGTTCTTC. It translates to CASSSAGGDKREQFF.

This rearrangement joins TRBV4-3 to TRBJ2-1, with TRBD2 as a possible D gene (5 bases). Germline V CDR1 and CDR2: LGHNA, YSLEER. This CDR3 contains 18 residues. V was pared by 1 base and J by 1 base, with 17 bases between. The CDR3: CASSQVQQRYSSYNEQFF. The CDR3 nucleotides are TGCGCCAGCAGCCAAGTTCAGCAGCGGTATAGTTCCTACAATGAGCAGTTCTTC.

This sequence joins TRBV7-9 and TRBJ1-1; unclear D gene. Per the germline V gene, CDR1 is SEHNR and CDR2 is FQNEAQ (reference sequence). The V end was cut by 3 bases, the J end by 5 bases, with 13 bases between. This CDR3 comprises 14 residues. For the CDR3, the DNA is TGTGCCAGCAGCTTCAAAGGTGACGGAACTGAAGCTTTCTTT. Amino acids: CASSFKGDGTEAFF.

The CDR3 spells CASSLFVNTEAFF. Written as DNA, the CDR3 is TGTGCCAGCAGTTTATTTGTGAACACTGAAGCTTTCTTT. The V gene is TRBV27, the J gene TRBJ1-1; D is ambiguous. Trimming removed 1 base from V and 0 bases from J, with 3 bases in between. This CDR3 contains 13 residues. Germline lookup yields CDR1 MNHEY and CDR2 SMNVEV (reference sequence).